The next 12 T cell receptor beta chains were all read from a single sample in a study of CD8 T cells in ankylosing spondylitis. TCRdb reprocessed the 5' RACE reads via MiXCR and lists one record per CDR3 protein. The table records around 300,000 distinct CDR3 sequences, less than 25% of them present only once. Sequencing was performed on blood, either unsorted or a sorted T cell fraction (not recorded which). The receptors here all came from a female donor with ankylosing spondylitis or in good health (not recorded which).

This clonotype has just a few counts. The chain employs TRBV12-3 or TRBV12-4 and TRBJ2-2; tentative D call: TRBD1 (6 bases). There are 14 residues in the CDR3. V lost 6 bases and J 3 bases, leaving 11 bases between the germline ends. The CDR3 nucleotides read TGTGCCAGCAGAGGGGGACAATACACCGGGGAGCTGTTTTTT. It yields the protein CASRGGQYTGELFF.

This clonotype came up a few times. The chain uses TRBV30 and TRBJ2-7, with 12 bases that match TRBD2. The CDR3 sequence is 15 residues long. Germline loops: CDR1 GTSNPN, CDR2 SVGIG (reference sequence). The V gene end was trimmed by 0 bases and the J gene end by 7 bases; junction bases not matched to a gene: 7. The CDR3 nucleotides are TGTGCCTGGAGTGTATTGGGTCTAGCGGGAGGGGAGCAGTACTTC. Protein product: CAWSVLGLAGGEQYF.

There are a few counts of this clonotype. This chain connects TRBV20-1 to TRBJ1-6; D perhaps matches TRBD1 (5 bases). Germline loops: CDR1 DFQATT, CDR2 SNEGSKA (reference sequence). The CDR3 runs to 16 residues. Trimming left V 3 bases short and J 6 bases short, with 18 bases between. CDR3 coding DNA: TGCAGTGCTAGCCCCGGGAAGGGGTCTGGTAATTCACCCCTCCACTTT. It specifies CSASPGKGSGNSPLHF.

This clonotype appeared many times. The chain couples TRBV6-2 or TRBV6-3 to TRBJ1-5; no reliable D call. The germline gives CDR1 MNHEY, CDR2 SVGEGT. Trimming shortened V by 3 bases and J by 3 bases, and 9 bases separated the two germline ends. The CDR3 has 14 amino acids. Here the CDR3 DNA reads TGTGCCAGCAGTTATGTGGGTTTCAATCAGCCCCAGCATTTT. This codes for CASSYVGFNQPQHF.

This clonotype showed up just a few times. This chain uses TRBV5-4 with TRBJ2-1, with 13 bases aligning to TRBD2. V lost 0 bases to trimming and J lost 3 bases; unmatched junction nucleotides: 6. CDR1 SGHNT and CDR2 YYREEE come from the germline V gene (reference sequence). The CDR3 length is 18 residues. The CDR3 nucleotides are TGTGCCAGCAGCTTGGGACTAGCGGGGGGTACCTTCTACAATGAGCAGTTCTTC. Residues: CASSLGLAGGTFYNEQFF.

The rearrangement joins TRBV4-3 to TRBJ2-2, with a tentative D call TRBD1 (5 bases). The CDR3 runs 18 residues. CDR1 is LGHNA, CDR2 YSLEER, per germline. Trimming shortened V by 0 bases and J by 4 bases, and 18 bases separated the two germline ends. This CDR3 is CASSQDRSRQIITGELFF. CDR3 bases: TGCGCCAGCAGCCAAGATCGGAGTCGACAGATAATCACCGGGGAGCTGTTTTTT.

The chain joins TRBV2 to TRBJ1-5, with D perhaps matching TRBD1 (6 bases). The V gene's germline CDR1 is SNHLY and CDR2 FYNNEI. The CDR3 is 14 residues long. V dropped 4 bases and J dropped 7 bases, with 14 bases sitting between them. CDR3 sequence reads: CASSAQGGQQPQHF. CDR3 nucleotides: TGTGCCAGCAGTGCCCAAGGGGGTCAGCAGCCCCAGCATTTT. The complete variable domain, with remaining parts taken from reference TRBV2 and TRBJ1-5, reads EPEVTQTPSHQVTQMGQEVILRCVPISNHLYFYWYRQILGQKVEFLVSFYNNEISEKSEIFDDQFSVERPDGSNFTLKIRSTKLEDSAMYFCASSAQGGQQPQHFGDGTRLSIL.

Only a few counts were recorded for this clonotype. J is TRBJ2-1 and V is TRBV7-2; D not certain. CDR1 SGHTA and CDR2 FQGNSA come from the germline V gene. This CDR3 has 15 amino acids. V lost 3 bases to trimming and J lost 5 bases, with 14 bases between them. The CDR3 sequence: CASSFHGVLNNEQFF. CDR3 nucleotide sequence: TGTGCCAGCAGCTTTCATGGGGTCCTTAACAATGAGCAGTTCTTC.

This clonotype was detected many times. The chain uses TRBV7-6 and TRBJ2-3; D is unclear. From germline, CDR1 is SGHVS and CDR2 FNYEAQ. Trimming stripped 1 base from V and 1 base from J, with 3 bases between. CDR3 size: 13 residues. The CDR3 sequence: CASSLGRTDTQYF. CDR3 coding DNA: TGTGCCAGCAGCTTAGGACGCACAGATACGCAGTATTTT.

The V and J genes are TRBV29-1 and TRBJ2-3; D is unresolved. The CDR3 totals 13 residues. Trimming left V 4 bases short and J 2 bases short, with 10 bases between. Germline values: CDR1 SQVTM, CDR2 ANQGSEA. In DNA, the CDR3 is TGCAGCGTTGGACCACAAGTCACAGATACGCAGTATTTT. Translating gives CSVGPQVTDTQYF.

This chain joins TRBV7-2 and TRBJ1-5; D perhaps matches TRBD1 (6 bases). The germline gives CDR1 SGHTA, CDR2 FQGNSA. The CDR3 extends over 16 amino acids. V was cut by 5 bases and J by 4 bases, with 18 bases left in between. This chain's CDR3 is CASSPQTGLTNQPQHF. In DNA form, the CDR3 reads TGTGCCAGCAGCCCTCAAACAGGGCTGACGAATCAGCCCCAGCATTTT.

In this sample, this clonotype turned up a few times. The chain uses TRBV10-3 and TRBJ2-7; TRBD2 aligns across 8 bases. V shed 2 bases, J shed 6 bases, and the junction held 6 bases outside the gene matches. CDR3 length: 14 residues. Germline loops: CDR1 ENHRY, CDR2 SYGVKD. The CDR3 protein is CAISERREESEQYF. DNA for the CDR3: TGTGCCATCAGTGAGAGGCGGGAGGAAAGCGAGCAGTACTTC.